Reported below is one T cell receptor (beta chain). Antigen unknown. Use of 60 Vbeta and 13 Jbeta primers characterized the PCR. Sequenced by immunoSEQ multiplex PCR; TCRdb stores in-frame clones only, minus some. The sample lists around 110,000 clones, around three quarters seen once, with approximately 4.5% in the top ten. This record comes from a study of cytomegalovirus exposure and HLA in healthy donors. Study-wide results and caveats: Researchers reported in a later analysis that common viral pathogens appeared linked to several top clusters. The listing of fewer than 200 TCR beta chains classed them as cytomegalovirus-associated. TCR beta V- and J-gene trimming, according to a later analysis, was linked to a missense DCLRE1C variant.

Sequences were obtained from PBMCs. This receptor was obtained from a man aged 25-40 years in good health and CMV-seropositive.

Here the CDR3 reads CASSLTVGASPLHF. Written as DNA, the CDR3 is TGTGCCAGCAGCTTGACCGTCGGAGCTTCACCCCTCCACTTT. The chain joins TRBV5-6 to TRBJ1-6; no definite D call. Germline assignment: CDR1 SGHDT and CDR2 YYEEEE. This CDR3 is 14 amino acids long. V lost 1 base and J lost 9, with 11 bases in between.